These 20 T cell receptor beta chains originate from one sample sequenced in a study of T-cell reconstitution after alpha-beta-depleted transplantation in children (TCRdb year 2016). The paper's findings and limits, for the study overall: The frequencies of hyperexpanded clones fell over the following months, and after one year, T-cell counts and TCRbeta diversity were mostly attributed to newly produced T cells.

Their specific antigens are unknown. Receptor amplification or capture employed PCR. TCRdb shows the sequencer as Illumina HiSeq 2500. TCR library preparation used molecular barcoding, with unique molecular identifiers applied to normalize quantification of the TCRbeta repertoire. Through fastp at Q25 and MiXCR, TCRdb rebuilt clones from the public reads, retaining in-frame beta chains. Rows with a matching CDR3 protein are joined into one entry that keeps the most common DNA and genes. The sample profile shows fewer than 350,000 distinct CDR3 sequences; just over 7.5% of them were found once. The ten largest clones capture about 8.2% of the sample. The sample's treatment or condition label, decoded: allogeneic hematopoietic cell transplantation with graft depleted of TCRalphabeta T cells and CD19 B cells. Specimen: peripheral blood, collected 360 days after TCRalphabeta/CD19-depleted stem cell transplant. These receptors all stem from a female patient aged 2-9 years who had a stem cell transplant for Fanconi anemia, so the T cells may come from the graft donor.

The rearrangement links TRBV6-5 to TRBJ1-1; no reliable D call. Trimming left V 6 bases short and J 0 bases short, with 14 bases between. CDR1 is MNHEY, CDR2 SVGAGI, per germline. This CDR3 is built from 15 residues. CDR3 protein: CASRYMGNMNTEAFF. In nucleotides, the CDR3 is TGTGCCAGCAGGTATATGGGGAACATGAACACTGAAGCTTTCTTT.

The J gene is TRBJ2-7, the V gene TRBV28; TRBD1 might be the D (6 bases). V dropped 5 bases and J dropped 0 bases, with 11 bases sitting between them. Germline V gene lookup returns CDR1 MDHEN and CDR2 SYDVKM. CDR3 length: 14 amino acids. The CDR3 here is CASSLRQVSYEQYF. In DNA form, the CDR3 reads TGTGCCAGCAGTCTCCGACAGGTCTCCTACGAGCAGTACTTC.

This clonotype was recorded at least ten times. The chain employs TRBV5-1 and TRBJ2-1; TRBD2 matches at 14 bases. With V trimmed by 0 bases and J by 2 bases, 1 base remained unmatched. This CDR3 contains 17 residues. Germline V gene sequence: CDR1 SGHRS, CDR2 YFSETQ. The CDR3 DNA reads as TGCGCCAGCAGCTTGGGACTAGCGGGGGGGCCCTACAATGAGCAGTTCTTC. Encoded protein: CASSLGLAGGPYNEQFF.

Many counts were recorded for this clonotype. V is TRBV7-3 and J is TRBJ2-3, with TRBD2 matching over 7 bases. CDR1 and CDR2 (germline): SGHTA, FQGTGA. V was clipped by 0 bases and J by 4 bases; unmatched bases: 4. This CDR3 region has 15 residues. CDR3 residues: CASSLTLAGPDTQYF. The DNA for the CDR3 is TGTGCCAGCAGCTTAACGTTAGCGGGTCCAGATACGCAGTATTTT.

This clonotype was counted many times. The chain links TRBV2 to TRBJ1-2, with D unresolved. V dropped 3 bases and J dropped 6 bases, with 14 bases sitting between them. The CDR3 loop spans 14 amino acids. Per the germline V gene, CDR1 is SNHLY and CDR2 is FYNNEI. The CDR3 nucleotides are TGTGCCAGCAGTGATCCTTTAGCTAGGGATGGCTACACCTTC. Encoded protein: CASSDPLARDGYTF.

The table lists this clonotype with many counts. The genes are TRBV7-8 and TRBJ2-1, with TRBD2 identical over 12 bases. The J segment lost 3 bases and the V segment lost 5 bases, leaving 8 bases of the junction unmatched. Looked up from germline, CDR1 is SGHVS and CDR2 is FQNEAQ. This CDR3 region has 17 residues. CDR3 DNA: TGTGCCAGCAGCGCCATACTAGCGGGAGGAATCTACAATGAGCAGTTCTTC. It specifies CASSAILAGGIYNEQFF. Based on the CDR3 plus reference TRBV7-8 and TRBJ2-1, the full variable domain is GAGVSQSPRYKVAKRGQDVALRCDPISGHVSLFWYQQALGQGPEFLTYFQNEAQLDKSGLPSDRFFAERPEGSVSTLKIQRTQQEDSAVYLCASSAILAGGIYNEQFFGPGTRLTVL.

This chain uses TRBV11-2 with TRBJ2-3; D ambiguous. Germline V lookup: CDR1 SGHAT, CDR2 FQNNGV. The V gene lost 5 bases and the J gene lost 4 bases, with 13 bases spanning the gap. CDR3 length: 14 amino acids. The CDR3 sequence: CASSTRERADTQYF. For the CDR3, the DNA is TGTGCCAGCAGCACAAGGGAAAGGGCAGATACGCAGTATTTT. Looking up the rest from reference TRBV11-2 and TRBJ2-3 gives the full variable domain: EAGVAQSPRYKIIEKRQSVAFWCNPISGHATLYWYQQILGQGPKLLIQFQNNGVVDDSQLPKDRFSAERLKGVDSTLKIQPAKLEDSAVYLCASSTRERADTQYFGPGTRLTVL.

This clonotype has at least ten counts. The rearrangement links TRBV5-1 to TRBJ2-2; 7 nucleotides align to TRBD1. The CDR3 length is 14 residues. Trimming removed 4 bases from V and 6 bases from J; junction bases left unmatched: 6. The germline CDR1 and CDR2 sequences are SGHRS and YFSETQ. The CDR3 coding sequence is TGCGCCAGCAGCCTCGGGACAGATGCCGGGGAGCTGTTTTTT. Its translation: CASSLGTDAGELFF.

There are many counts of this clonotype. The chain joins TRBV4-2 to TRBJ2-7, with D maybe TRBD1 (6 bases). Germline loops: CDR1 LGHNA, CDR2 YNFKEQ. Trimming removed 1 base from V and 2 bases from J, with 12 bases in between. The CDR3 sequence is 15 residues long. CDR3 DNA sequence: TGTGCCAGCAGCCAAGGGGGTGGGACAACCTACGAGCAGTACTTC. Its translation: CASSQGGGTTYEQYF.

Concerning this clonotype: This may arise from a read error, as a much more abundant clone is one base away. The V call is TRBV6-2 or TRBV6-3, the J call TRBJ2-2, with D perhaps matching TRBD2 (5 bases). There are 15 residues in the CDR3. In germline, CDR1 is MNHEY, CDR2 SVGEGT. CDR3 in DNA: TGTGCCATCAGTCCCCAGAGGGAAATTGCCGGGGAGCTGTTTTTT. Translated: CAISPQREIAGELFF.

This clonotype has ten or more counts. The rearrangement uses TRBV28 and TRBJ2-3; no definite D call. V shed 8 bases and J shed 2 bases, with 17 bases lying between them. Germline CDR1 reads MDHEN; CDR2 reads SYDVKM. This CDR3 has 15 amino acids. CDR3 DNA: TGTGCCAGCTTAGACTTACGCCGGACCACAGATACGCAGTATTTT. This sequence encodes CASLDLRRTTDTQYF.

Only a few counts were recorded for this clonotype. This chain's CDR3 is CSARGDRGKSEQYV. Written as DNA, the CDR3 is TGCAGTGCTAGAGGAGACAGGGGGAAGAGCGAGCAGTACGTC. The rearrangement uses TRBV20-1 and TRBJ2-7; 9 bases align to TRBD1. Germline CDR1 DFQATT, CDR2 SNEGSKA (reference sequence). This CDR3 contains 14 residues. V lost 1 base, J lost 6 bases, and 7 bases stayed unmatched.

This clonotype was detected ten times or more. The chain couples TRBV5-1 to TRBJ2-1; TRBD2 aligns across 9 bases. Germline V gene data show CDR1 as SGHRS and CDR2 as YFSETQ. With V trimmed by 4 bases and J by 5 bases, 4 bases remained unmatched. This CDR3 is built from 14 residues. CDR3 sequence (DNA): TGCGCCAGCAGCGATCCTAGCGGGGACAATGAGCAGTTCTTC. Its translation: CASSDPSGDNEQFF.

The sample holds many counts of this clonotype. The genes are TRBV29-1 and TRBJ1-2; the D is unclear. Germline V gene data show CDR1 as SQVTM and CDR2 as ANQGSEA. V lost 4 bases and J lost 5, with 14 bases in between. The CDR3 sequence is 13 residues long. CDR3 nucleotide sequence: TGCAGCGTTGGCATCAAGGGTTATTATGGCTACACCTTC. Translating gives CSVGIKGYYGYTF.

This clonotype showed up just a few times. The rearrangement joins TRBV9 to TRBJ1-2; a weak D match, TRBD1 (6 bases). The germline V gene has CDR1 SGDLS and CDR2 YYNGEE. Trimming pared 4 bases from V and 4 bases from J, leaving 17 bases between. This CDR3 contains 15 residues. In nucleotides, the CDR3 is TGTGCCAGCAGCCCCGGGGAGGGGGGCTTCTATGGCTACACCTTC. Translation gives CASSPGEGGFYGYTF. The whole variable domain, remainder taken from reference TRBV9 and TRBJ1-2, is DSGVTQTPKHLITATGQRVTLRCSPRSGDLSVYWYQQSLDQGLQFLIQYYNGEERAKGNILERFSAQQFPDLHSELNLSSLELGDSALYFCASSPGEGGFYGYTFGSGTRLTVV.

This clonotype occurred many times. This chain links TRBV20-1 with TRBJ2-2; 8 bases line up with TRBD1. V trimming: 5 bases; J trimming: 6 bases; junction bases outside the gene matches: 8. The CDR3 length is 14 residues. From germline, CDR1 is DFQATT and CDR2 SNEGSKA (reference sequence). Here the CDR3 DNA reads TGCAGTGCTCTCCGGACAGGGTTGGCCGGGGAGCTGTTTTTT. As protein: CSALRTGLAGELFF.

This clonotype turned up a few times. The chain couples TRBV5-1 to TRBJ1-2, with 8 bases identical to TRBD1. Losses at the gene ends were 0 bases for V and 6 bases for J; bases not matched to a gene: 7. This CDR3 spans 15 amino acids. In germline, CDR1 is SGHRS, CDR2 YFSETQ. CDR3 sequence: CASSLDRGGFNGYTF. CDR3 nucleotides: TGCGCCAGCAGCTTGGACAGGGGGGGCTTTAATGGCTACACCTTC.

This clonotype was seen many times. The chain employs TRBV5-6 and TRBJ2-5; no reliable D call. V lost 0 bases, J lost 2 bases, and 8 bases lay in between. Germline-derived CDR1 and CDR2 are SGHDT and YYEEEE. The CDR3 spans 14 residues. The DNA of the CDR3 is TGTGCCAGCAGCTTGGGACCAGTTCAAGAGACCCAGTACTTC. It codes for CASSLGPVQETQYF.

This clonotype was observed a few times. The DNA for the CDR3 is TGTGCCACCAGTGATTTCAGAGGGACCCCCTACAATGAGCAGTTCTTC. Translating it yields CATSDFRGTPYNEQFF. The rearrangement joins TRBV24-1 to TRBJ2-1; D may be TRBD1 or TRBD2 (5 bases each). V was shortened by 1 base and J by 2 bases, with 11 bases between the two germline ends. Germline values: CDR1 KGHDR, CDR2 SFDVKD. The CDR3 extends over 16 amino acids.

This clonotype occurred many times. The chain links TRBV28 to TRBJ1-5, with a weak D call TRBD1 (6 bases). Per germline, CDR1 MDHEN and CDR2 SYDVKM. CDR3 length: 14 amino acids. Trimming left V 9 bases short and J 0 bases short, with 12 bases between. The CDR3 DNA reads TGTGCCAGTCTTAGACAGGTTAGCAATCAGCCCCAGCATTTT. Protein: CASLRQVSNQPQHF. The full variable domain, its missing parts supplied by reference TRBV28 and TRBJ1-5, is DVKVTQSSRYLVKRTGEKVFLECVQDMDHENMFWYRQDPGLGLRLIYFSYDVKMKEKGDIPEGYSVSREKKERFSLILESASTNQTSMYLCASLRQVSNQPQHFGDGTRLSIL.